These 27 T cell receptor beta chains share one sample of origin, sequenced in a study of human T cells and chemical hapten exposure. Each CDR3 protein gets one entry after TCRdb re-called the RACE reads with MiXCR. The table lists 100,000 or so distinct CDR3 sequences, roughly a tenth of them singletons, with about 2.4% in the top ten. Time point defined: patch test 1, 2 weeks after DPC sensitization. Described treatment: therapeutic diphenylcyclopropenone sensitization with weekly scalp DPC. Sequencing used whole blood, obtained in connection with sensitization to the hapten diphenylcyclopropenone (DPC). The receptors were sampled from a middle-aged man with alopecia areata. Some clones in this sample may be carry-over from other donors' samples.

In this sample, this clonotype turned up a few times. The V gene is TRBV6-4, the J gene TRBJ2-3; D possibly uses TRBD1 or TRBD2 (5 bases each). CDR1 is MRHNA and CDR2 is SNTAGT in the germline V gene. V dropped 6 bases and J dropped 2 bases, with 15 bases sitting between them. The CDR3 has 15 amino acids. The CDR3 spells CASRGDGVVTDTQYF. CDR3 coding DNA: TGTGCCAGCAGAGGGGACGGAGTTGTCACAGATACGCAGTATTTT.

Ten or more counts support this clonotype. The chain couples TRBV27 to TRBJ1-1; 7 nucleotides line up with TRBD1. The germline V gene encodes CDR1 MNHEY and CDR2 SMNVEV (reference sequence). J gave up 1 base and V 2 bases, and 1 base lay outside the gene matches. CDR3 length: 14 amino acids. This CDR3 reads CASSLRQGNTEAFF. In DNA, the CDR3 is TGTGCCAGCAGTTTAAGACAGGGGAACACTGAAGCTTTCTTT.

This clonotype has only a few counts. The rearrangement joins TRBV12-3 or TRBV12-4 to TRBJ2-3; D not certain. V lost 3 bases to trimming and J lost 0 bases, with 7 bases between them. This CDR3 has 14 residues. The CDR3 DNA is TGTGCCAGCAGTTTCGACGGGAGCACAGATACGCAGTATTTT. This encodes CASSFDGSTDTQYF.

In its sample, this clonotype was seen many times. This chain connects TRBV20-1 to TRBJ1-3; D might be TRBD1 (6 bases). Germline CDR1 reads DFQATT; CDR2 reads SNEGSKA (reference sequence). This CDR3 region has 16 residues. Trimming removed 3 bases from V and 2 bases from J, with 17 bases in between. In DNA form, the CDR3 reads TGCAGTGCTAGCTTGGGGGGGGCTATGACTGGAAACACCATATATTTT. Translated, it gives CSASLGGAMTGNTIYF.

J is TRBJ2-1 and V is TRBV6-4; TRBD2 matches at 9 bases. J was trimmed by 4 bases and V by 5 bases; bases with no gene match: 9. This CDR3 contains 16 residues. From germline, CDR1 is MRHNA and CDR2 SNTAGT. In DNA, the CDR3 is TGTGCCAGCAGTCGTAGCGGGAGCGCACTTTACAATGAGCAGTTCTTC. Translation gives CASSRSGSALYNEQFF.

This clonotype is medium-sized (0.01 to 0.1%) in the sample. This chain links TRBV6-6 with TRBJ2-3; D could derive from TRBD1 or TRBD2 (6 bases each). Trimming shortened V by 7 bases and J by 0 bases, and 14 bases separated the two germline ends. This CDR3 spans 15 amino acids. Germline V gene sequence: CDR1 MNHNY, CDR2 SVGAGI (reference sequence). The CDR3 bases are TGTGCCAGCACCCTAGGAGGGGGGAGCACAGATACGCAGTATTTT. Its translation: CASTLGGGSTDTQYF.

CDR3 coding DNA: TGTGCCAGCAGCCAAGCCCCAGGGGGCGCGACAGATACGCAGTATTTT. Translation: CASSQAPGGATDTQYF. J is TRBJ2-3 and V is TRBV4-2; TRBD1 agrees at 8 bases. CDR1 LGHNA and CDR2 YNFKEQ come from the germline V gene. The CDR3 length is 16 residues. With V trimmed by 1 base and J by 3 bases, 6 bases remained unmatched.

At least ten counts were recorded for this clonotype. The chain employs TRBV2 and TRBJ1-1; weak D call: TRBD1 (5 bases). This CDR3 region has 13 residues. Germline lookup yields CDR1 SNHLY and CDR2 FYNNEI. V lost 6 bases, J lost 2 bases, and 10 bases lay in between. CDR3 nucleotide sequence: TGTGCCAGCAGATGGGACGAAAACACTGAAGCTTTCTTT. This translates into CASRWDENTEAFF.

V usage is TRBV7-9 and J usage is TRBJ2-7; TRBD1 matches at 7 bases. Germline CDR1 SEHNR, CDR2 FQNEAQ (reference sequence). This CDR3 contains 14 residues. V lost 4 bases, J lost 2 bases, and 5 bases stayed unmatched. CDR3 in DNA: TGTGCCAGCAGCTCCGGGACAGTCACCTACGAGCAGTACTTC. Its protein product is CASSSGTVTYEQYF.

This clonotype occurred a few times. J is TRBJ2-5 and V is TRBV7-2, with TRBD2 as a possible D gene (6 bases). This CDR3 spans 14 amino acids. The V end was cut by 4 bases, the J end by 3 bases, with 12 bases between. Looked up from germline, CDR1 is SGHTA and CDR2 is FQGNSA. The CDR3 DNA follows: TGTGCCAGCAGCTCCGGACTATATAAAGAGACCCAGTACTTC. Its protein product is CASSSGLYKETQYF.

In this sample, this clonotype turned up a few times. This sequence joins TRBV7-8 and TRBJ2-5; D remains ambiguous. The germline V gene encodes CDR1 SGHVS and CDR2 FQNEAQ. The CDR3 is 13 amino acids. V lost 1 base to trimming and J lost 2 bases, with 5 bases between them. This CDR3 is CASSLGRQETQYF. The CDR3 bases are TGTGCCAGCAGCTTAGGACGGCAAGAGACCCAGTACTTC.

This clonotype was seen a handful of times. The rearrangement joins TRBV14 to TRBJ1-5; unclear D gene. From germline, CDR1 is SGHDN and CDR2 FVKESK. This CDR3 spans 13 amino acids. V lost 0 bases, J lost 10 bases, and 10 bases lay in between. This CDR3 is CASSQERYAPQHF. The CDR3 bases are TGTGCCAGCAGCCAAGAGCGCTACGCTCCCCAGCATTTT. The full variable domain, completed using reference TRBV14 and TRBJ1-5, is EAGVTQFPSHSVIEKGQTVTLRCDPISGHDNLYWYRRVMGKEIKFLLHFVKESKQDESGMPNNRFLAERTGGTYSTLKVQPAELEDSGVYFCASSQERYAPQHFGDGTRLSIL.

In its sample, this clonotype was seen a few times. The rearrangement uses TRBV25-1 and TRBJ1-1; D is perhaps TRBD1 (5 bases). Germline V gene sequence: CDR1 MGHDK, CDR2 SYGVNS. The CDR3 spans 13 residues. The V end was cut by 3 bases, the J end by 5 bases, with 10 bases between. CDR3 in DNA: TGTGCCAGCAGTGACGCAGGGAGAACTGAAGCTTTCTTT. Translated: CASSDAGRTEAFF.

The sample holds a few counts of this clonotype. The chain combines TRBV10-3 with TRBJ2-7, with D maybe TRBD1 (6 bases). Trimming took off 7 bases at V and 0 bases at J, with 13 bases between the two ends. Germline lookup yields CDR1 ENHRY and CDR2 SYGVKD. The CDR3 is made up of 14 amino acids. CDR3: CAIKQGLSSYEQYF. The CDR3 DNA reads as TGTGCCATCAAACAGGGCCTGTCCTCCTACGAGCAGTACTTC.

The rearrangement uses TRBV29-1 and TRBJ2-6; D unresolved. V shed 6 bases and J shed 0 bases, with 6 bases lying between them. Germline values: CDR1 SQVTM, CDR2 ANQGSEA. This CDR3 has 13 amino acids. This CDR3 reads CSVHYSGANVLTF. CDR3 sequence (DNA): TGCAGCGTACATTACTCTGGGGCCAACGTCCTGACTTTC.

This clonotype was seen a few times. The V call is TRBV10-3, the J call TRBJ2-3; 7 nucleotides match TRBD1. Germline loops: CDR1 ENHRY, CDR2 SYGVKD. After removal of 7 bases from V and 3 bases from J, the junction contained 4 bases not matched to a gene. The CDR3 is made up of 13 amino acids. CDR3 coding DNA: TGTGCCATCACGACAGGGCGAACAGATACGCAGTATTTT. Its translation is CAITTGRTDTQYF.

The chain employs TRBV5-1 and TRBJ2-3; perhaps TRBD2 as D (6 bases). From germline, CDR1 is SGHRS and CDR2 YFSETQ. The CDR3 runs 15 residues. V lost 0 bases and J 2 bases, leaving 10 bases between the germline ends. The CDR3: CASSLVGLFTDTQYF. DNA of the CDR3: TGCGCCAGCAGCTTGGTGGGACTCTTCACAGATACGCAGTATTTT.

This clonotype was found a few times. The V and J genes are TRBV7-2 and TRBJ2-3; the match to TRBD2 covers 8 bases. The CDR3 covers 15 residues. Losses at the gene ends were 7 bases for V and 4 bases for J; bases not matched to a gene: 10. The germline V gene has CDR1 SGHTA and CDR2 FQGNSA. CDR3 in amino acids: CASTVSGIGADTQYF. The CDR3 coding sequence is TGTGCCAGCACCGTTAGCGGGATCGGCGCAGATACGCAGTATTTT.

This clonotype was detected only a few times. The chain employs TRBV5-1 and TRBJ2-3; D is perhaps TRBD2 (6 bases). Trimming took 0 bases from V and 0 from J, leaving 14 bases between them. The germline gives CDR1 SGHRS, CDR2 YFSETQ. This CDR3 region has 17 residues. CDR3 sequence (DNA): TGCGCCAGCAGCTTGGATGGTAGCGGATATAGCACAGATACGCAGTATTTT. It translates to CASSLDGSGYSTDTQYF.

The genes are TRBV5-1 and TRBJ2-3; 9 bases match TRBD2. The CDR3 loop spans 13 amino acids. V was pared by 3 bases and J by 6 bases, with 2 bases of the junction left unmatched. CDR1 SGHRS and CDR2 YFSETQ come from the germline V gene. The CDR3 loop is CASSSGTSDTQYF. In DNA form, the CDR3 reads TGCGCCAGCAGCTCCGGGACTAGCGATACGCAGTATTTT.

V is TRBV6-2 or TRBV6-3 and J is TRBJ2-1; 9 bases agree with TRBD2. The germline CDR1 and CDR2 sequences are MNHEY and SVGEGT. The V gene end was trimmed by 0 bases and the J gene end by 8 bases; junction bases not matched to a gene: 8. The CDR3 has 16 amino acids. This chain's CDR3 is CASSYSGGRAPHEQFF. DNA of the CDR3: TGTGCCAGCAGTTACTCAGGCGGGAGGGCCCCCCATGAGCAGTTCTTC.

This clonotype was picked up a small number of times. CDR3 sequence: CATSETGLAGKFF. CDR3 sequence (DNA): TGTGCCACCAGTGAAACGGGACTAGCGGGAAAGTTCTTC. The rearrangement joins TRBV24-1 to TRBJ2-1, with 13 bases that match TRBD2. The CDR3 totals 13 residues. J gave up 14 bases and V 4 bases, and 4 bases lay outside the gene matches. The germline V gene has CDR1 KGHDR and CDR2 SFDVKD.

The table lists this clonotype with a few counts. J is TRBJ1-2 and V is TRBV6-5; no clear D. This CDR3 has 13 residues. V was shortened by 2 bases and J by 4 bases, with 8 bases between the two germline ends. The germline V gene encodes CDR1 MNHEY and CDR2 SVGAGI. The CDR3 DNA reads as TGTGCCAGCAGTTACGGTGGGAGCTATGGCTACACCTTC. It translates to CASSYGGSYGYTF.

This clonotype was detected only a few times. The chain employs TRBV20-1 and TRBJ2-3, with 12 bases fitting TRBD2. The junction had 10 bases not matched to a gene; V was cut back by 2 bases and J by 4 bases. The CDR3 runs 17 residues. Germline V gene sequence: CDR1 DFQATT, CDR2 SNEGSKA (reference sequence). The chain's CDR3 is CSARTPSGRASSDTQYF. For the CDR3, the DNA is TGCAGTGCTAGAACCCCTAGCGGGAGGGCCAGTTCAGATACGCAGTATTTT.

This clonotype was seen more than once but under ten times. Here the CDR3 DNA reads TGCAGTGCCAAAAGCGGGAGGGTCGCGAACACCGGGGAGCTGTTTTTT. Its protein is CSAKSGRVANTGELFF. This sequence joins TRBV20-1 and TRBJ2-2; 10 bases align to TRBD2. The CDR3 consists of 16 residues. Trimming removed 6 bases from V and 0 bases from J; junction bases left unmatched: 7. Germline CDR1 is DFQATT and CDR2 is SNEGSKA (reference sequence).

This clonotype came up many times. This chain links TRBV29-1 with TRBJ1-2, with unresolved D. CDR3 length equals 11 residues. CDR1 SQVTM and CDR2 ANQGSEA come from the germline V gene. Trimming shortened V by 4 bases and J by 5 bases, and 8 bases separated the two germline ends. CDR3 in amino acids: CSVGQDYGYTF. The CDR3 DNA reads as TGCAGCGTTGGGCAGGATTATGGCTACACCTTC.

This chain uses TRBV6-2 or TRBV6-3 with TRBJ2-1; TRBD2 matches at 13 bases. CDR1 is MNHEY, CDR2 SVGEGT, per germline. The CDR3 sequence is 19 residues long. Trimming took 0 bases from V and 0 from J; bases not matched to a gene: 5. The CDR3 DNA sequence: TGTGCCAGCAGTTACTCATCGAGACTAGCGGGAGGCTCCTACAATGAGCAGTTCTTC. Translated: CASSYSSRLAGGSYNEQFF.